Below, 29 T cell receptor beta chains from the same sample are listed, as sequenced in a study of T cells after yellow fever vaccination (dated by TCRdb to 2018 to 2020). Library method: 5' RACE. The instrument was an Illumina NovaSeq 6000. The public reads were reanalyzed by TCRdb: fastp trimming at Q25, MiXCR alignment, in-frame beta chains only. Rows with one shared CDR3 protein collapse into an entry with the most common genes and DNA. The table for this sample lists 350,000 to 450,000 distinct CDR3 sequences; about 17% of them were counted only once. The ten largest clones capture over 15% of the sample. The treatment or condition label on this specimen signifies: live attenuated yellow fever vaccine strain. This sample comprised PBMCs, obtained before the yellow fever booster vaccination. The source is a man between 18 and 35 years old who received the YFV17D yellow fever vaccine.

V and J are TRBV2 and TRBJ2-7; possible D gene TRBD2, 5 bases. Germline V gene lookup returns CDR1 SNHLY and CDR2 FYNNEI. The V end was cut by 6 bases, the J end by 6 bases, with 9 bases between. CDR3 length: 11 amino acids. The CDR3 is CASRLEVEQYF. CDR3 bases: TGTGCCAGCAGGTTGGAGGTCGAGCAGTACTTC.

The table lists this clonotype with a few counts. The chain employs TRBV9 and TRBJ2-1; D gene uncertain. The CDR3 runs 11 residues. Germline-derived CDR1 and CDR2 are SGDLS and YYNGEE. Between the trimmed V and J ends, which lost 1 base and 9 bases, there was a span of 5 bases. CDR3 in DNA: TGTGCCAGCAGCGTAAGCGCTGAGCAGTTCTTC. It translates to CASSVSAEQFF.

The sample holds a few counts of this clonotype. V gene TRBV20-1 combines with J gene TRBJ2-6; D gene ambiguous. V lost 3 bases to trimming and J lost 2 bases, with 8 bases between them. The CDR3 loop spans 14 amino acids. CDR1 and CDR2 (germline): DFQATT, SNEGSKA (reference sequence). CDR3 nucleotide sequence: TGCAGTGCTAGTTGGGTCCCTGGGGCCAACGTCCTGACTTTC. Translated, it gives CSASWVPGANVLTF.

CDR3 sequence (DNA): TGTGCCAGCAGCTTGGCGGCGGGGGGCGAGCAGTACGTC. It specifies CASSLAAGGEQYV. The chain joins TRBV7-2 to TRBJ2-7; TRBD2 matches at 8 bases. CDR1 and CDR2 (germline): SGHTA, FQGNSA. The V segment lost 3 bases and the J segment 6 bases; nucleotides outside the gene matches: 4. This CDR3 spans 13 amino acids.

This clonotype was detected a few times. The genes are TRBV20-1 and TRBJ2-7; 16 positions agree with TRBD2. CDR1 is DFQATT and CDR2 is SNEGSKA in the germline V gene (reference sequence). V was pared by 6 bases and J by 3 bases, with 5 bases of the junction left unmatched. The CDR3 consists of 15 residues. Here the CDR3 reads CSAPGLAGGNYEQYF. DNA of the CDR3: TGCAGTGCCCCGGGACTAGCGGGGGGGAACTACGAGCAGTACTTC.

For the CDR3, the DNA is TGTGCCAGCACCGTACTTAATCGGGCGACTGAAGCTTTCTTT. Translation: CASTVLNRATEAFF. The J gene is TRBJ1-1, the V gene TRBV7-2, with D uncertain. The ends were cut back, 7 bases at V and 5 bases at J, with 17 bases in the middle. The CDR3 runs to 14 residues. Germline V gives CDR1 SGHTA, CDR2 FQGNSA.

In regard to this clonotype: A clone one base away is much larger, so this may be a read error. This rearrangement joins TRBV29-1 to TRBJ1-1; D ambiguous. The CDR3 is made up of 10 amino acids. Germline V gene data show CDR1 as SQVTM and CDR2 as ANQGSEA. The V end was cut by 4 bases, the J end by 4 bases, with 4 bases between. CDR3 amino acids: CSVVSTEAFF. The CDR3 bases are TGCAGCGTTGTCTCCACTGAAGCTTTCTTT.

The chain couples TRBV6-5 to TRBJ2-3; D tentatively reads TRBD1 or TRBD2 (7 bases each). The CDR3 is 14 amino acids. Germline V lookup: CDR1 MNHEY, CDR2 SVGAGI. Between the trimmed V and J ends, which lost 2 bases and 5 bases, there was a span of 11 bases. CDR3 region: CASSYQGGEDTQYF. CDR3 sequence (DNA): TGTGCCAGCAGTTACCAGGGGGGGGAAGATACGCAGTATTTT.

This clonotype has just a few counts. As DNA, the CDR3 is TGTGCCAGCAGCCCCGGGACTAGCGGGGGGTACGAGCAGTACTTC. Translated: CASSPGTSGGYEQYF. The V call is TRBV12-3 or TRBV12-4, the J call TRBJ2-7; 15 bases line up with TRBD2. This CDR3 has 15 amino acids. Germline trimming cut 6 bases from V and 4 bases from J; bases unmatched to any gene: 4.

This clonotype has more than one count but fewer than ten. This rearrangement joins TRBV4-3 to TRBJ2-1; 10 nucleotides align to TRBD2. This CDR3 region has 16 residues. The junction had 5 bases not matched to a gene; V was cut back by 0 bases and J by 6 bases. Per the germline V gene, CDR1 is LGHNA and CDR2 is YSLEER. The CDR3 bases are TGCGCCAGCAGCCAAGATAGGGCTAGCGGGGGCAATGAGCAGTTCTTC. Encoded protein: CASSQDRASGGNEQFF.

The chain couples TRBV29-1 to TRBJ1-2, with unresolved D. The germline CDR1 and CDR2 sequences are SQVTM and ANQGSEA. The V gene lost 5 bases and the J gene lost 2 bases, with 9 bases spanning the gap. This CDR3 spans 12 amino acids. The CDR3: CSVRSGNYGYTF. CDR3 nucleotides: TGCAGCGTTCGTTCGGGGAACTATGGCTACACCTTC.

This clonotype was seen a few times. The chain couples TRBV6-2 or TRBV6-3 to TRBJ1-1; D possibly corresponds to TRBD1 (6 bases). CDR1 is MNHEY and CDR2 is SVGEGT in the germline V gene. V dropped 5 bases and J dropped 6 bases, with 10 bases sitting between them. The CDR3 runs to 12 residues. CDR3 DNA: TGTGCCAGCAGTACAGGGTTTCCTGAAGCTTTCTTT. It codes for CASSTGFPEAFF.

At least ten counts were recorded for this clonotype. The chain links TRBV5-1 to TRBJ2-2; no clear D. Germline CDR1 is SGHRS and CDR2 is YFSETQ. CDR3 length: 14 residues. V was shortened by 4 bases and J by 7 bases, with 14 bases between the two germline ends. This CDR3 reads CASSTVEGYGELFF. CDR3 nucleotide sequence: TGCGCCAGCAGCACTGTCGAAGGTTACGGGGAGCTGTTTTTT.

V usage is TRBV3-1 and J usage is TRBJ2-5, with D tentatively TRBD1 (6 bases). V was trimmed by 3 bases and J by 1 base, leaving 18 bases between them. This CDR3 has 17 residues. Germline loops: CDR1 LGHDT, CDR2 YNNKEL (reference sequence). The CDR3 loop is CASSQFEGVTTQETQYF. As DNA, the CDR3 is TGTGCCAGCAGCCAGTTCGAGGGGGTTACGACCCAAGAGACCCAGTACTTC.

This chain connects TRBV4-2 to TRBJ2-2, with no clear D. Per the germline V gene, CDR1 is LGHNA and CDR2 is YNFKEQ. V dropped 2 bases and J dropped 0 bases, with 10 bases sitting between them. CDR3 length: 16 amino acids. CDR3 region: CASSQPDASNTGELFF. In DNA form, the CDR3 reads TGTGCCAGCAGCCAACCGGACGCCTCGAACACCGGGGAGCTGTTTTTT.

Details on this clonotype: This may arise from a read error, as a much more abundant clone is one base away. The rearrangement uses TRBV3-1 and TRBJ1-5, with 8 bases that match TRBD1. CDR1 and CDR2 from the germline V gene are LGHDT and YNNKEL (reference sequence). This CDR3 spans 13 amino acids. With 4 bases clipped from V and 6 bases from J, the junction kept 2 bases outside the gene matches. The CDR3 bases are TGTGCCAGCAGCCTACAGGGGGGTCAGCCCCAGCATTTT. Protein product: CASSLQGGQPQHF.

V and J are TRBV20-1 and TRBJ1-5; possible D gene TRBD1, 5 bases. The V and J ends lost 3 bases and 6 bases respectively, with 12 bases between them. In germline, CDR1 is DFQATT, CDR2 SNEGSKA (reference sequence). The CDR3 totals 13 residues. CDR3 loop: CSARGGIGQPQHF. The CDR3 DNA reads as TGCAGTGCTAGGGGGGGTATCGGTCAGCCCCAGCATTTT.

The chain combines TRBV10-1 with TRBJ2-2; 9 bases map to TRBD1. Germline assignment: CDR1 WNHNN and CDR2 SYGVQD (reference sequence). The CDR3 is 17 amino acids. Trimming took 6 bases from V and 6 from J; bases not matched to a gene: 14. DNA of the CDR3: TGCGCCAGCAGCCGACGGCGGAGACAGGGGGAATCCGGGGAGCTGTTTTTT. This translates into CASSRRRRQGESGELFF.

The V call is TRBV7-9, the J call TRBJ2-4; TRBD1 matches 7 bases. Per the germline V gene, CDR1 is SEHNR and CDR2 is FQNEAQ (reference sequence). The ends lost 3 bases at V and 6 bases at J; junction bases unmatched: 14. This CDR3 region has 17 residues. The CDR3 DNA follows: TGTGCCAGCAGCTTGGGGTCGACAGGGAATATCGGAAACATTCAGTACTTC. This gives the protein CASSLGSTGNIGNIQYF.

This clonotype occurred a few times. The chain has TRBV20-1 and TRBJ1-3; D ambiguous. This CDR3 region has 11 residues. V gave up 5 bases and J gave up 0 bases, with 2 bases separating them. Looked up from germline, CDR1 is DFQATT and CDR2 is SNEGSKA (reference sequence). The CDR3 spells CSAGSGNTIYF. The CDR3 DNA is TGCAGTGCTGGCTCTGGAAACACCATATATTTT.

This clonotype was found a few times. The V gene is TRBV7-8, the J gene TRBJ2-7; D uncertain. Germline V CDR1 and CDR2: SGHVS, FQNEAQ. The CDR3 spans 14 residues. V was shortened by 8 bases and J by 2 bases, with 16 bases between the two germline ends. CDR3 amino acids: CASPSVYLPYEQYV. CDR3 DNA: TGTGCCAGCCCATCGGTATACCTACCCTACGAGCAGTACGTC.

V usage is TRBV6-5 and J usage is TRBJ2-4; a possible D gene is TRBD2 (6 bases). The CDR3 totals 15 residues. Trimming took 4 bases from V and 3 from J, leaving 13 bases between them. The germline CDR1 and CDR2 sequences are MNHEY and SVGAGI. CDR3: CASSSGGAGKNIQYF. The CDR3 DNA follows: TGTGCCAGCAGTTCGGGCGGGGCGGGCAAAAACATTCAGTACTTC.

The J gene is TRBJ2-1, the V gene TRBV25-1; D is possibly TRBD1 or TRBD2 (5 bases each). The germline gives CDR1 MGHDK, CDR2 SYGVNS. Between the trimmed V and J ends, which lost 1 base and 14 bases, there was a span of 15 bases. This CDR3 is built from 13 residues. CDR3 sequence reads: CASSEWDGGKKFF. The DNA of the CDR3 is TGTGCCAGCAGTGAATGGGATGGGGGAAAGAAGTTCTTC.

Only a few counts were recorded for this clonotype. The chain couples TRBV4-1 to TRBJ1-4; no reliable D call. The V and J ends lost 5 bases and 10 bases respectively, with 23 bases between them. Germline CDR1 reads MGHRA; CDR2 reads YSYEKL. CDR3 length: 16 amino acids. CDR3 in amino acids: CASSENPVTLMGKLFF. As DNA, the CDR3 is TGCGCCAGCAGCGAGAATCCAGTGACCCTAATGGGAAAACTGTTTTTT.

V gene TRBV7-2 combines with J gene TRBJ1-1; D not certain. The CDR3 consists of 14 residues. V lost 2 bases, J lost 7 bases, and 14 bases lay in between. Germline CDR1 reads SGHTA; CDR2 reads FQGNSA. The CDR3 spells CASSLSRTSDEAFF. The CDR3 nucleotides read TGTGCCAGCAGCTTATCGAGGACGTCAGATGAAGCTTTCTTT.

The table lists this clonotype with many counts. The V call is TRBV20-1, the J call TRBJ1-3; maybe TRBD1 (5 bases). The ends were cut back, 4 bases at V and 8 bases at J, with 21 bases in the middle. This CDR3 contains 15 residues. The germline CDR1 and CDR2 sequences are DFQATT and SNEGSKA (reference sequence). As DNA, the CDR3 is TGCAGTGCTATCACGCCGGGACCCTCCGGGGACACCATATATTTT. Its protein product is CSAITPGPSGDTIYF.

V is TRBV12-3 or TRBV12-4 and J is TRBJ2-1, with 11 positions matching TRBD2. With 9 bases clipped from V and 10 bases from J, the junction kept 17 bases outside the gene matches. The CDR3 is 16 amino acids. In DNA form, the CDR3 reads TGTGCCAGTTACCCTCTTCTTAGCGGGGGGGCCGAAGAGCAGTTCTTC. Its translation is CASYPLLSGGAEEQFF.

V is TRBV6-5 and J is TRBJ1-2, with D unclear. V was clipped by 1 base and J by 2 bases, with 11 bases between them. The CDR3 covers 15 residues. Germline V gene lookup returns CDR1 MNHEY and CDR2 SVGAGI. In DNA form, the CDR3 reads TGTGCCAGCAGTTACTATCGGTATACGAACTATGGCTACACCTTC. Translated, it gives CASSYYRYTNYGYTF.

This clonotype was picked up many times. The J gene is TRBJ2-6, the V gene TRBV4-3, with D maybe TRBD1 (6 bases). The CDR3 loop spans 14 amino acids. Trimming left V 3 bases short and J 5 bases short, with 8 bases between. Germline V gene data show CDR1 as LGHNA and CDR2 as YSLEER. The CDR3 sequence: CASSQGARANVLTF. The CDR3, as DNA: TGCGCCAGCAGCCAGGGGGCCAGGGCCAACGTCCTGACTTTC.